The rows below give T cell receptor beta chains drawn from one sample of a study of T cells in Graves' hyperthyroidism and ophthalmopathy. TCRdb analysed the multiplex PCR reads with MiXCR anew, one entry per CDR3 protein. The profile shows over 700,000 distinct CDR3 sequences, roughly 20% of them singletons. The sample consisted of blood. These TCRs come from a woman in her 50s with Graves' hyperthyroidism that later progressed to Graves' ophthalmopathy. Both conserved end residues are part of each CDR3. D genes are given only for firm matches. Where a row states a size, it is once, few, many or the class of an expanded clone; other rows omit it.

v_call	clone_size	j_call	d_call	cdr3_nt	cdr3_aa
TRBV3-1	NA	TRBJ1-4	TRBD1	TGTGCCAGCAGCCAAAGACAGGGGAATTATGAAAAACTGTTTTTT	CASSQRQGNYEKLFF
TRBV20-1	many	TRBJ2-5	NA	TGCAGTGCTAGATCCGGGACCGGGGAAGAGACCCAGTACTTC	CSARSGTGEETQYF
TRBV28	NA	TRBJ1-1	NA	TGTGCCAGCAGTTATGATAAACCCGTGAACACTGAAGCTTTCTTT	CASSYDKPVNTEAFF
TRBV19	NA	TRBJ1-2	TRBD1	TGTGCCAGTAGTCCAAACCGGGACAGCTATGGCTACACCTTC	CASSPNRDSYGYTF
TRBV2	many	TRBJ2-2	TRBD1	TGTGCCAGCAACAACCGGGACAGGGGGTCCGGGGAGCTGTTTTTT	CASNNRDRGSGELFF
TRBV15	NA	TRBJ2-3	TRBD2	TGTGCCACCAGCAGCCGGACTAGCGGGGATGGAGATACGCAGTATTTT	CATSSRTSGDGDTQYF
TRBV29-1	few	TRBJ2-3	NA	TGCAGCGTTGAAGAGGGGGCAGGGCACACAGATACGCAGTATTTT	CSVEEGAGHTDTQYF
TRBV6-1	NA	TRBJ2-1	NA	TGTGCCAGCCGTTGGTGGGGGTCGGCGGATGAGCAGTTCTTC	CASRWWGSADEQFF
TRBV14	NA	TRBJ2-5	NA	TGTGCCAGCAGCCAAGCGGGGGTGACAGAGACCCAGTACTTC	CASSQAGVTETQYF
TRBV7-2	many	TRBJ2-7	TRBD1	TGTGCCAGCAGCTTAGGGAACTGGGACAGGAACTCCTACGAGCAGTACTTC	CASSLGNWDRNSYEQYF
TRBV7-9	many	TRBJ1-1	NA	TGTGCCACCCAGGGGCAGGACTTCACTGAAGCTTTCTTT	CATQGQDFTEAFF
TRBV20-1	NA	TRBJ2-1	NA	TGCAGTGCTAGCGGTCTCTCCTACAATGAGCAGTTCTTC	CSASGLSYNEQFF
TRBV7-9	NA	TRBJ1-1	NA	TGTGCCAGCAGCACAACAGGGCCCACTGAAGCTTTCTTT	CASSTTGPTEAFF
TRBV11-3	many	TRBJ2-1	TRBD1	TGTGCCAGCAGCCCCGGGGACAGGGTCCTAAACAATGAGCAGTTCTTC	CASSPGDRVLNNEQFF